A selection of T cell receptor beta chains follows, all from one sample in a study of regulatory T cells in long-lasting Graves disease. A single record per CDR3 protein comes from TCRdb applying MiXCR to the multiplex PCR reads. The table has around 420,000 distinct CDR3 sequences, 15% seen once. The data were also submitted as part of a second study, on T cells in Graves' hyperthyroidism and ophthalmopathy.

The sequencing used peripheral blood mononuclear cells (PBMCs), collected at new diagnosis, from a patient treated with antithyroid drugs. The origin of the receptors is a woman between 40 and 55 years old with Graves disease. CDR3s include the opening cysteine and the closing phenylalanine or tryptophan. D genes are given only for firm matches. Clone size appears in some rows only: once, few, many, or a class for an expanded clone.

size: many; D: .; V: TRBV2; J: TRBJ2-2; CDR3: CASSEGSVRGFTGELFF; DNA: TGTGCCAGCAGTGAAGGCTCAGTTAGAGGGTTCACCGGGGAGCTGTTTTTT
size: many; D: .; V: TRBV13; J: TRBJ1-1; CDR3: CASSQGGGNTEAFF; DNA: TGTGCCAGCAGCCAAGGAGGGGGGAACACTGAAGCTTTCTTT
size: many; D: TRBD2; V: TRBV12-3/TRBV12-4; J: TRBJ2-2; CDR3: CAGAGGINTGELFF; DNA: TGTGCCGGCGCGGGAGGGATCAACACCGGGGAGCTGTTTTTT
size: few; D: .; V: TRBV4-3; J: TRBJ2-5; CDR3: CASSQDRGAGKTQYF; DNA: TGCGCCAGCAGCCAAGATCGGGGAGCAGGGAAGACCCAGTACTTC
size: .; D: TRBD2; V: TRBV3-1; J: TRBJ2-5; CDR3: CASSQRLATQETQYF; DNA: TGTGCCAGCAGCCAGAGACTAGCGACTCAAGAGACCCAGTACTTC
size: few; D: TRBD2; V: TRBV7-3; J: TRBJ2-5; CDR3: CASNSGGLAGFETQYF; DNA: TGTGCCAGCAACTCAGGGGGACTAGCGGGATTTGAGACCCAGTACTTC
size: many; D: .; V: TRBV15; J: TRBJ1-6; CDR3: CATSRDLNSPLHF; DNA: TGTGCCACCAGCAGAGATCTGAATTCACCCCTCCACTTT
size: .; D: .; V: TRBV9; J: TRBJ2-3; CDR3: CASSYRREDTQYF; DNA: TGTGCCAGCAGCTACCGACGGGAGGATACGCAGTATTTT
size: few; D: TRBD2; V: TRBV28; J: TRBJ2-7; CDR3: CASSSPGLAGGNSYEQYF; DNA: TGTGCCAGCAGTTCCCCAGGACTAGCGGGAGGTAACTCCTACGAGCAGTACTTC
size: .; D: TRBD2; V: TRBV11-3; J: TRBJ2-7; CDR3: CASTTSGGSYEQYF; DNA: TGTGCCAGCACCACTAGCGGGGGATCCTACGAGCAGTACTTC
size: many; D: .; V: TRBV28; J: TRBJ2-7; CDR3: CASRMDRPSEQYF; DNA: TGTGCCAGCCGTATGGACAGACCTTCCGAGCAGTACTTC
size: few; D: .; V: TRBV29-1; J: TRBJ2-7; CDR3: CSVDSLGGGSYEQYF; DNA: TGCAGCGTTGACAGTCTAGGAGGGGGGTCCTACGAGCAGTACTTC
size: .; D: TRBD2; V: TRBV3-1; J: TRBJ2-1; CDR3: CASSQEYAGTSRLFF; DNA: TGTGCCAGCAGCCAAGAATATGCCGGGACTAGTCGGCTTTTCTTC
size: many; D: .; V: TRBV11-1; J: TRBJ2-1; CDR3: CASSLDGNEQFF; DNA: TGTGCCAGCAGCTTGGACGGGAATGAGCAGTTCTTC
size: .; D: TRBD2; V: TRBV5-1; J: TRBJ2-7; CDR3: CASSLGLASTYEQYF; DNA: TGCGCCAGCAGCCTCGGACTAGCGAGCACCTACGAGCAGTACTTC
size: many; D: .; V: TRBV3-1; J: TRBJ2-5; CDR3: CASSQGGSHQETQYF; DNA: TGTGCCAGCAGCCAAGGTGGTTCCCACCAAGAGACCCAGTACTTC
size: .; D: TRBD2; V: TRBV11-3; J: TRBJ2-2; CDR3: CASSPRTSGTVGELFF; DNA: TGTGCCAGCAGCCCCAGGACTAGCGGGACGGTCGGGGAGCTGTTTTTT
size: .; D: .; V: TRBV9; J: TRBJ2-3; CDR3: CASSVGEADTQYF; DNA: TGTGCCAGCAGCGTAGGAGAGGCAGATACGCAGTATTTT
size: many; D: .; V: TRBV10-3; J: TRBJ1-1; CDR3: CAISPGTLNTEAFF; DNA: TGTGCCATCAGTCCCGGGACACTGAACACTGAAGCTTTCTTT
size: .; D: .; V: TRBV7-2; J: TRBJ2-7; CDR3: CASSLDRTSYEQYF; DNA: TGTGCCAGCAGCTTAGACAGAACCTCCTACGAGCAGTACTTC
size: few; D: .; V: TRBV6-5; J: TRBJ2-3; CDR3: CASSYATRGDTQYF; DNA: TGTGCCAGCAGTTACGCGACCCGAGGGGATACGCAGTATTTT
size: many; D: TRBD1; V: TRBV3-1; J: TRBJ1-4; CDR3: CASSHVGTANEKLFF; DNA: TGTGCCAGCAGCCACGTCGGGACAGCTAATGAAAAACTGTTTTTT
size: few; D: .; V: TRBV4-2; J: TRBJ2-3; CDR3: CASSQERDTQYF; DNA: TGTGCCAGCAGCCAAGAAAGGGATACGCAGTATTTT
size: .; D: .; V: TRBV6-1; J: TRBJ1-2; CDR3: CASTRLRGDSGYTF; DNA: TGTGCCAGCACGCGTCTGAGGGGAGACAGTGGCTACACCTTC
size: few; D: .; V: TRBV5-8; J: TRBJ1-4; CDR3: CASGGRQVLNEKLFF; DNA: TGTGCCAGCGGGGGTCGACAGGTTCTTAATGAAAAACTGTTTTTT
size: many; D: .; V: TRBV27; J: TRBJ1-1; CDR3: CASSSQDRLNTEAFF; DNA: TGTGCCAGCAGTTCACAAGACAGATTGAACACTGAAGCTTTCTTT
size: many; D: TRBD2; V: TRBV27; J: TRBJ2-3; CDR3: CASSLASGRLTGTDTQYF; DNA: TGTGCCAGCAGTTTGGCCAGCGGGAGGCTGACAGGCACAGATACGCAGTATTTT